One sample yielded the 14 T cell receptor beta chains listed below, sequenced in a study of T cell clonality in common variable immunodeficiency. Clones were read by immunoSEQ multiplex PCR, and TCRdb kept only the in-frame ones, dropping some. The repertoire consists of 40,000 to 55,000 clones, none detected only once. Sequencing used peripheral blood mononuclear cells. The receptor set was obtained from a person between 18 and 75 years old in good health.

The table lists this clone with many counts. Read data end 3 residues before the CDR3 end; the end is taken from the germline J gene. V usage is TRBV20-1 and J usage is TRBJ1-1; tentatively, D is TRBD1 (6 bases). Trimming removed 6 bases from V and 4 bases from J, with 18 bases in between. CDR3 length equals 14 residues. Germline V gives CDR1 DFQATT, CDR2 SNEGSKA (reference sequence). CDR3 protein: CSAPPRDNPTEAFF. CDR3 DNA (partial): TGCAGTGCCCCCCCCCGGGACAACCCCACTGAA.

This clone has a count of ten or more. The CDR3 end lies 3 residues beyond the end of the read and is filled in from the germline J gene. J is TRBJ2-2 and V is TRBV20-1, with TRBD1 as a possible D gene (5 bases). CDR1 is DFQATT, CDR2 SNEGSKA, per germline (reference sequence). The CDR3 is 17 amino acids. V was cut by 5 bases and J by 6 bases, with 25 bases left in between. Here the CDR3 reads CSAPKGKTDWGSGELFF. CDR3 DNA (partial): TGCAGTGCTCCGAAAGGGAAGACAGACTGGGGCTCCGGGGAG.

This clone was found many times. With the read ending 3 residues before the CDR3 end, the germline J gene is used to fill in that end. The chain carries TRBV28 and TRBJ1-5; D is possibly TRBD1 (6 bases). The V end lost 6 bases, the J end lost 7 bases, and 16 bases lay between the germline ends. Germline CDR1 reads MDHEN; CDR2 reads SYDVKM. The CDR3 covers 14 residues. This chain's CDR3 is CASSYAGAAQPQHF. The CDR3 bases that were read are TGTGCCAGCAGCTACGCGGGGGCAGCGCAGCCC.

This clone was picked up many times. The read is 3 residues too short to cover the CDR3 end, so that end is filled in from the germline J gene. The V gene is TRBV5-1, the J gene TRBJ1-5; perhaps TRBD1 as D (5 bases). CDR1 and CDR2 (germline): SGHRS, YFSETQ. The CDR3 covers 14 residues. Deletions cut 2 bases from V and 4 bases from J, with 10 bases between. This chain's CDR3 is CASSFRGGNQPQHF. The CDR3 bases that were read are TGCGCCAGCAGCTTTCGGGGGGGAAATCAGCCC.

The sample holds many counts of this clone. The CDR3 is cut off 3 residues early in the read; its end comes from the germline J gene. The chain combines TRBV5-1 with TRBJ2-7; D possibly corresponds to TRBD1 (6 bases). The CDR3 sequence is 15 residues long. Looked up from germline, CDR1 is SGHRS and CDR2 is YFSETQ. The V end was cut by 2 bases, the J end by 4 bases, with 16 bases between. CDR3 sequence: CASSLTANRVYEQYF. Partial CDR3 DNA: TGCGCCAGCAGCTTAACTGCGAACAGGGTTTACGAG.

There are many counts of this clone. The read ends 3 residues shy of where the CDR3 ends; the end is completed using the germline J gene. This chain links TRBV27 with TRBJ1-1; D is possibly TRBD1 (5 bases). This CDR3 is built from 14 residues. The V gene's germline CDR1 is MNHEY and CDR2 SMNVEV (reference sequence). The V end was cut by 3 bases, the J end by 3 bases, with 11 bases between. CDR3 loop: CASSLTGVDTEAFF. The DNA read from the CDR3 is TGTGCCAGCAGTTTGACGGGGGTGGACACTGAA.

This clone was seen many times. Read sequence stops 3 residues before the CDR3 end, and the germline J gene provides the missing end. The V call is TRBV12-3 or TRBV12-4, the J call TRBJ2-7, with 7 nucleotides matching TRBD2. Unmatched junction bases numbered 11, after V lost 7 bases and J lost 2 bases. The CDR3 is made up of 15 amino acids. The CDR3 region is CASTPSSSGAYEQYF. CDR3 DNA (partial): TGTGCCAGCACCCCTAGTTCCAGCGGGGCCTACGAG.

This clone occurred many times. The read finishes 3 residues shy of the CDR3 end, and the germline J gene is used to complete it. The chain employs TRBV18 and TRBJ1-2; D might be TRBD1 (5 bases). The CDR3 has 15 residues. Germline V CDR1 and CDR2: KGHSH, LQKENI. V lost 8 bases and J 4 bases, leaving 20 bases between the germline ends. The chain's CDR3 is CASHPAGGFGYGYTF. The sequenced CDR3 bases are TGTGCCAGCCACCCCGCCGGGGGTTTTGGCTATGGC.

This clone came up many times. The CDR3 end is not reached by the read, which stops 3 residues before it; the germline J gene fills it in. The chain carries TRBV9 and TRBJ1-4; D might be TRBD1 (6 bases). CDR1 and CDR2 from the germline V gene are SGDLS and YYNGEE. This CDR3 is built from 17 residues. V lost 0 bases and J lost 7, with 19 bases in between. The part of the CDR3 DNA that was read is TGTGCCAGCAGCGTAGGGGGTGAGGGGGGGCCTGGTGAAAAA. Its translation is CASSVGGEGGPGEK. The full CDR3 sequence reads CASSVGGEGGPGEKLFF.

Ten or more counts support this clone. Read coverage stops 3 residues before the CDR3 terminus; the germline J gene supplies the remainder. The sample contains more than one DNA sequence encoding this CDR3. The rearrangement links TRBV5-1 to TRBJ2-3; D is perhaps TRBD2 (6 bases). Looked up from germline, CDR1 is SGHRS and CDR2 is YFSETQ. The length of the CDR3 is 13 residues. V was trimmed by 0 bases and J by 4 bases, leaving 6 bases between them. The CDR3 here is CASSLGGADTQYF. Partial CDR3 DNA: TGCGCCAGCAGCTTGGGGGGGGCAGATACG.

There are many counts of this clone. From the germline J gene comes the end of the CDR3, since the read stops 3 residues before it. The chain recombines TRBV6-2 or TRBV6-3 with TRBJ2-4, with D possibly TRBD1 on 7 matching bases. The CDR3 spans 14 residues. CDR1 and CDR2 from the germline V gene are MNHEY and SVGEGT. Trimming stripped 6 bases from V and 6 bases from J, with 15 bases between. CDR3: CASSKTGRGNIQYF. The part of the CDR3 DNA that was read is TGTGCCAGCAGCAAGACAGGGCGGGGAAACATT.

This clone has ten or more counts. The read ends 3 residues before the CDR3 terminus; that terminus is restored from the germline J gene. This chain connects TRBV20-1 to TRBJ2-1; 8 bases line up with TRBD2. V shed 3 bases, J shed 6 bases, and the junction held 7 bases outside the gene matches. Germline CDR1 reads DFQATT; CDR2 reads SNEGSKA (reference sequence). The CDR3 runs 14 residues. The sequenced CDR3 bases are TGCAGTGCTAGGCCGGCGGGAGGAAGCAATGAG. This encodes CSARPAGGSNE. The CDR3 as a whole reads CSARPAGGSNEQFF.

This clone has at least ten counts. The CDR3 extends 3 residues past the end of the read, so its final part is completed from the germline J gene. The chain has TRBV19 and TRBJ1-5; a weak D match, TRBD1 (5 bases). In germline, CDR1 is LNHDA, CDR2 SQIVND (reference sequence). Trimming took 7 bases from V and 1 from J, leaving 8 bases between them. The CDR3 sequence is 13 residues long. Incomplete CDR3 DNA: TGTGCCAGTACCGGACACAGCAATCAGCCC. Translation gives CASTGHSNQP. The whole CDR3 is CASTGHSNQPQHF.

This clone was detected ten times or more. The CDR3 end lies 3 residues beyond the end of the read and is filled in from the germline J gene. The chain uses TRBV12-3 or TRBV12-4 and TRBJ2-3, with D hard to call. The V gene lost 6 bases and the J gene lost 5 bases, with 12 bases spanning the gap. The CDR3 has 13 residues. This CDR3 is CASSNNQRDTQYF. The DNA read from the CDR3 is TGTGCCAGCAGCAATAACCAGAGAGATACG.